This T cell receptor beta chain emerged from a study of T cell repertoires in cytomegalovirus infection. Study background: From public TCR beta signatures came an indication of both CMV infection and matching HLA type.

TCRdb used MiXCR to reprocess the reads, holding one entry per CDR3 protein. The sample lists about 250,000 distinct CDR3 sequences; around 6.4% were seen once. Study-wide results and limits: What dominated the ex vivo response were HLA-C-restricted CMV-specific TCR beta clonotypes.

This clonotype was picked up many times. Its target is unknown. The specimen was PBMCs. The sequence was collected from a human donor in good health (CMV status not recorded). Some clones in this sample may be carry-over from other donors' samples.

The CDR3 DNA reads as TGTGCCAGCAGCCCGATGGGGCAGGGCAGGAGTTACGGCTACACCTTC. This codes for CASSPMGQGRSYGYTF. The chain recombines TRBV7-2 with TRBJ1-2, with TRBD1 as a possible D gene (5 bases). V lost 5 bases and J 8 bases, leaving 24 bases between the germline ends. Germline CDR1 is SGHTA and CDR2 is FQGNSA. The CDR3 length is 16 residues.